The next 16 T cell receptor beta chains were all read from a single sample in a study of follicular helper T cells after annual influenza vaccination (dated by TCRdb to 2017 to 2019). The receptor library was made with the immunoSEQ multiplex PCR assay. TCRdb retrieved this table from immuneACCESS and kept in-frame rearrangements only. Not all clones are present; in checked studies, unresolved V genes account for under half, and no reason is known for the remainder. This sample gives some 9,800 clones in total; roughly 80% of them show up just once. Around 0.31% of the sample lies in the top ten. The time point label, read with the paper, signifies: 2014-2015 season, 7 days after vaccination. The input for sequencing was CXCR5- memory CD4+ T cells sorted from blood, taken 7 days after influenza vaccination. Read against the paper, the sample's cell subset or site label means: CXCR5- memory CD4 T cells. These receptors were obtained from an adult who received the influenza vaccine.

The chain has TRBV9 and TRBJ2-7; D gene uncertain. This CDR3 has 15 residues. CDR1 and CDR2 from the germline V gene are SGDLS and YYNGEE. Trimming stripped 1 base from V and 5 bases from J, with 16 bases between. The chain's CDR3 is CASSVSSSLENEQYF. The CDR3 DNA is TGTGCCAGCAGCGTAAGTAGTTCTTTAGAAAACGAGCAGTACTTC. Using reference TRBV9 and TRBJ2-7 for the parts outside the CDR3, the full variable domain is DSGVTQTPKHLITATGQRVTLRCSPRSGDLSVYWYQQSLDQGLQFLIQYYNGEERAKGNILERFSAQQFPDLHSELNLSSLELGDSALYFCASSVSSSLENEQYFGPGTRLTVT.

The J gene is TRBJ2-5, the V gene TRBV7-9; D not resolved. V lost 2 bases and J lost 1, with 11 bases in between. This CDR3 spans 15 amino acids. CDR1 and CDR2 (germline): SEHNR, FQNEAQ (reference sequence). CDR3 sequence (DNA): TGTGCCAGCAGCTTATTACAGAGAATCCAAGAGACCCAGTACTTC. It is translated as CASSLLQRIQETQYF. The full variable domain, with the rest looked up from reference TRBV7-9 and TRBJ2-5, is DTGVSQNPRHKITKRGQNVTFRCDPISEHNRLYWYRQTLGQGPEFLTYFQNEAQLEKSRLLSDRFSAERPKGSFSTLEIQRTEQGDSAMYLCASSLLQRIQETQYFGPGTRLLVL.

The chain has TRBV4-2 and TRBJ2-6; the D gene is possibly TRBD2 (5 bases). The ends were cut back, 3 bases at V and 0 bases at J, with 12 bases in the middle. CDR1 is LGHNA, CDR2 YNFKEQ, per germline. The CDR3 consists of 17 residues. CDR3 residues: CASSQSGLNSGANVLTF. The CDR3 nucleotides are TGTGCCAGCAGCCAGTCAGGACTCAACTCTGGGGCCAACGTCCTGACTTTC.

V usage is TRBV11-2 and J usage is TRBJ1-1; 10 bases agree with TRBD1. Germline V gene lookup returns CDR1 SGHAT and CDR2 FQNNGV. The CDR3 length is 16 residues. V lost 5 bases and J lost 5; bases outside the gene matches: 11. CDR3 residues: CASSEPRDRGLTEAFF. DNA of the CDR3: TGTGCCAGCAGCGAACCCCGGGACAGGGGCCTAACTGAAGCTTTCTTT. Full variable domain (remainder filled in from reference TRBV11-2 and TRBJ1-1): EAGVAQSPRYKIIEKRQSVAFWCNPISGHATLYWYQQILGQGPKLLIQFQNNGVVDDSQLPKDRFSAERLKGVDSTLKIQPAKLEDSAVYLCASSEPRDRGLTEAFFGQGTRLTVV.

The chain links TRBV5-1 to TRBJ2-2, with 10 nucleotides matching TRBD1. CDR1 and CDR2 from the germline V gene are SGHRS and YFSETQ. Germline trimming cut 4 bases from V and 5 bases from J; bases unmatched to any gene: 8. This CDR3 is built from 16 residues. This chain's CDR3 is CASSLGQGTKTGELFF. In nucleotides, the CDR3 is TGCGCCAGCAGCCTGGGACAGGGGACCAAGACCGGGGAGCTGTTTTTT.

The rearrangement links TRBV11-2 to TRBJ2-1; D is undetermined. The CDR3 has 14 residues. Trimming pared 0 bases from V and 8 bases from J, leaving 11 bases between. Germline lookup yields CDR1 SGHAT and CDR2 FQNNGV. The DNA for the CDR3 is TGTGCCAGCAGCTTAGATCTAGAACGCCATGAGCAGTTCTTC. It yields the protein CASSLDLERHEQFF.

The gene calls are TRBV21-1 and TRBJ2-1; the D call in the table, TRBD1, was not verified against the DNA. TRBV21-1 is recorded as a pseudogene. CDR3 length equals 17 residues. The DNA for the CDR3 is TGTGCCAGCAGCAAAAGAATCGGGACACCACCGAGCAATGAGCAGTTCTTC. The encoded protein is CASSKRIGTPPSNEQFF.

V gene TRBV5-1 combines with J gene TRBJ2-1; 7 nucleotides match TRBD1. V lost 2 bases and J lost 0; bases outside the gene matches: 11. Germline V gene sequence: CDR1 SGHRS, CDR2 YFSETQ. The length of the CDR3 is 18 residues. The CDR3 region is CASSFYQGVYSSYNEQFF. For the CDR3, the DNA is TGCGCCAGCAGCTTCTACCAGGGGGTATATAGCTCCTACAATGAGCAGTTCTTC.

The CDR3, as DNA: TGCGCCAGCAGCCAAGATTCGGGTTCCCTAGGGGCCAACGTCCTGACTTTC. It encodes CASSQDSGSLGANVLTF. The J gene is TRBJ2-6, the V gene TRBV4-1; D gene unclear. Germline CDR1 reads MGHRA; CDR2 reads YSYEKL. With 0 bases removed from V and 4 bases from J, the gap between germline ends came to 13 bases. This CDR3 has 17 residues.

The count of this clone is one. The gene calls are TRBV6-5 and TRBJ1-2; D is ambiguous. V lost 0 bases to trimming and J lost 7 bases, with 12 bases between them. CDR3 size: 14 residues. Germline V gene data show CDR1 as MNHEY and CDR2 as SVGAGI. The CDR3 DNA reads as TGTGCCAGCAGTTACTCGAATACTGCAGGTGGCTACACCTTC. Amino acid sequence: CASSYSNTAGGYTF.

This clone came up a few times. The CDR3 nucleotides are TGTGCCAGCAGCTTGACGGGGAACACTGAAGCTTTCTTT. Protein sequence: CASSLTGNTEAFF. The chain links TRBV5-4 to TRBJ1-1; D is ambiguous. CDR1 is SGHNT, CDR2 YYREEE, per germline (reference sequence). Trimming took off 1 base at V and 1 base at J, with 5 bases between the two ends. This CDR3 is built from 13 residues.

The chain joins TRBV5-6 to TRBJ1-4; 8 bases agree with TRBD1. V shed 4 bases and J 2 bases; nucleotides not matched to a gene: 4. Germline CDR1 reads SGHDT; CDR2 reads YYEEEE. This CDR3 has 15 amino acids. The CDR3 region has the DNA TGTGCCAGCAGCGCCAGGGGGCGGACTAATGAAAAACTGTTTTTT. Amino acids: CASSARGRTNEKLFF.

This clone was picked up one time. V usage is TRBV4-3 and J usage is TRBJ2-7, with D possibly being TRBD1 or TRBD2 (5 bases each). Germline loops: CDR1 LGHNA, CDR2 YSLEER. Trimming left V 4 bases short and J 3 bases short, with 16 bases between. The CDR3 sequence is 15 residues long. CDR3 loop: CASSRGRDAFYEQYF. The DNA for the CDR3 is TGCGCCAGCAGCCGCGGTCGGGACGCCTTCTACGAGCAGTACTTC.

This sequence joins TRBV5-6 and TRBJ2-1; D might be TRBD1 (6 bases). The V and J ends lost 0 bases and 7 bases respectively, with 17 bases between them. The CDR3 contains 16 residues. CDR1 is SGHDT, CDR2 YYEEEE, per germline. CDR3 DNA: TGTGCCAGCAGCTTGGCCCTGGGAACAGGGCGGAATGAGCAGTTCTTC. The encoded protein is CASSLALGTGRNEQFF.

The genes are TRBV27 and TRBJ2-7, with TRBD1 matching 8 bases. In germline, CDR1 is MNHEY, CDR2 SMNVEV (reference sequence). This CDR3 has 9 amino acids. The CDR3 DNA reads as TGTCAGGGGGCGTACGAGCAGTACTTC. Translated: CQGAYEQYF.

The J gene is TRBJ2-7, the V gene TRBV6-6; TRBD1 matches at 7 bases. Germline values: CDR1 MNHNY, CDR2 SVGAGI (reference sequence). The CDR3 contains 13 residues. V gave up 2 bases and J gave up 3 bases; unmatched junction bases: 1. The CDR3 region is CASSYDRVYEQYF. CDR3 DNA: TGTGCCAGCAGTTACGACAGGGTCTACGAGCAGTACTTC.